The clone carrying this TCR beta chain has only one observation. Clones were read by immunoSEQ multiplex PCR, and TCRdb kept only the in-frame ones, dropping some. The table records approximately 480,000 clones, around 88% of them present only once. This entry is derived from a study of Ad26.COV2.S vaccination and SARS-CoV-2 variants. The treatment: some 20 received Ad26.COV2.S at low or high dose, single or two shots; about 5 received placebo; per-sample allocation not given. Sampling took place 63 days after the first vaccine or placebo injection. Germline V gene data show CDR1 as SGHRS and CDR2 as YFSETQ. The V segment lost 2 bases and the J segment 5 bases; nucleotides outside the gene matches: 12. The CDR3 runs to 18 residues.

The source of this sequence is a person between 18 and 65 years old who received the Ad26.COV2.S COVID-19 vaccine or a placebo. V gene TRBV5-1 combines with J gene TRBJ2-2, with 10 bases matching TRBD2. This sample comprised peripheral blood, obtained in a trial of Ad26.COV2.S vaccine versus placebo. CDR3 protein: CASSLGVAGGRRTGELFF. In DNA form, the CDR3 reads TGCGCCAGCAGCTTAGGGGTAGCGGGAGGAAGAAGGACCGGGGAGCTGTTTTTT.